This entry concerns a single T cell receptor beta chain. Its recognized antigen is unknown. Base qualities are not at hand, and no much larger clone is one base apart. This specimen belongs to a study of shared clonotypes between healthy human individuals (dated by TCRdb to 2018 to 2020). As for the study more broadly: A few men and two women, aged 18 to 49 years, made up the cohort. Blood TCR repertoires of roughly 5 healthy adults were deeply sequenced to estimate repertoire size and the extent of clonotype sharing between individuals. Leukapheresis yielded between about 0.8 and 8.9 billion PBMCs per donor. For each donor, three plates each were used for CD4 naive and CD4 memory, two plates were used for CD8 naive, and one plate was used for CD8 memory. To increase sequencing depth and limit assay-specific biases, TCR repertoire library preparation and sequencing were carried out by different laboratories using diverse techniques. The paper's findings and limits, for the study overall: Because the study included only a small number of donors, the genetic and exposure-history diversity represented was limited. Pairwise subsampling led to the expectation that sequencing depth would affect the degree of clonotype sharing among donors. Clonotypes shared by all four sorted-subset donors showed higher generation probabilities than non-shared clonotypes. Only blood was sampled, and tissue TCR repertoires likely differ from those in blood. Approximately 5% of naive CD4, 3.5% of naive CD8, approximately 2% of memory CD4, and about 0.4% of memory CD8 clonotypes were shared across several donors. Rarefaction of sorted-subset datasets indicated incomplete sequencing despite the large sequencing depth. Larger estimated clonotype richness was generally found for naive subsets than for memory subsets.

CD8 naive samples were obtained by positive selection for CCR7 among CD45RO-negative cells, yielding a CD45RA+CCR7+ population from which TemRA cells were excluded. The donors were healthy, HIV-negative adults who had no recently reported acute infections or vaccinations. Every donor was a Caucasian adult living in Nashville, Tennessee, USA. Blood was collected by leukapheresis, and PBMCs were isolated by Ficoll-Histopaque density gradient centrifugation and then cryopreserved in liquid nitrogen vapor phase. Purity and quantity of every magnetically sorted T cell population were checked by analytical flow cytometry. Each sorted fraction had its genomic DNA isolated and then quantified by UV absorbance on a Nanodrop 2000c. Using the deep immunoSEQ assay, TCR CDR3 regions were amplified from genomic DNA by multiplex PCR. Extracted genomic DNA from each cell subset was distributed evenly across all wells of several immunoSEQ 96-well plates, and each plate was treated as a replicate. For sorted subsets, each replicate PCR was loaded with 200 ng genomic DNA, equivalent to 30,000 to 35,000 T cell genomes. Purified libraries were quantified with a Qubit 3.0 fluorometer, sized on a Bioanalyzer 2100, and re-quantified with the KAPA Library Quantification kit. A separate single-read 150-cycle Illumina NextSeq 550 flow cell was used to sequence each immunoSEQ 96-well plate. The original methods were these. Because the immunoSEQ output held only junctional sequences and lacked quality scores, the filtering could not match the filtering applied to full-length reads. To assign V/J genes and CDR3, sequences were annotated against IMGT germline references using PyIR, a Python wrapper for IgBLAST v1.9. Any read was removed if the V/J assignment was weak (E-value above 1e-6), the CDR3 was missing, or the read contained stop codons, out-of-frame junctions, or ambiguous translated residues. V3J clonotypes were defined by identical inferred V gene, J gene, and CDR3 amino acid sequence. Percentage overlap between repertoires was calculated by dividing the number of shared unique clonotypes by the size of the smaller repertoire. Richness of each repertoire was evaluated using RTK rarefaction, the Chao1 estimator, and Recon v2.1 estimates of unobserved clonotypes. Generation probabilities were computed with OLGA for all TCRbeta clonotypes obtained by the gDNA method from four donors. The immuneACCESS repertoire file appears here via TCRdb, limited to in-frame rearrangements. These files lack a portion of the clones; in checked studies, under half of the deficit traces to unresolved V genes, and the cause of the others is not known. V and J calls and clone size come straight from that table; D and trimming were deduced from the DNA. Recorded for this sample are over 750,000 clones; 95% to 97% of them occurred a single time. The ten largest account for about 0.25% of the sample.

This clonotype was obtained from a man aged 25 to 45 in good health. The sequenced sample consisted of naive CD8+ T cells sorted from blood. The cell subset or site label on this specimen signifies: CD45RA+CCR7+.

The sequenced DNA is TGTGCCAGCAGTACCCGGACAGGGGCGAGCTCCTACGAGCAGTACTTC. Translated, this is CASSTRTGASSYEQYF. The chain joins TRBV27 to TRBJ2-7; 9 bases in between match TRBD1. CDR1 and CDR2 are read off the germline V gene (reference sequence) as MNHEY and SMNVEV. Ends trimmed: V by 5 bases, J by 0 bases; bases unmatched to a gene: 8. Reading from cysteine to phenylalanine, the CDR3 counts 16 amino acids. The sequence is cut down to CDR3 DNA, 48 bases in frame from base 1.